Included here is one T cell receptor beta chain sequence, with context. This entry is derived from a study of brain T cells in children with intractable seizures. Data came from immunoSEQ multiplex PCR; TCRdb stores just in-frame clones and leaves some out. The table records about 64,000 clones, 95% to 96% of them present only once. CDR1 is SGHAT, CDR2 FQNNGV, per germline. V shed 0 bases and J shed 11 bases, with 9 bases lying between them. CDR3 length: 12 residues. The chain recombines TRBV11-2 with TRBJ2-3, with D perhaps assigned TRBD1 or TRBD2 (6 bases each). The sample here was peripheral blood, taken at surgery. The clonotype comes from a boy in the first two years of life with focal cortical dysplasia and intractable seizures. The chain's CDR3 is CASSLDRGLQYF. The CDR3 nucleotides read TGTGCCAGCAGCTTAGATCGGGGGCTGCAGTATTTT. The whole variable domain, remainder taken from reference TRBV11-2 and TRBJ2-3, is EAGVAQSPRYKIIEKRQSVAFWCNPISGHATLYWYQQILGQGPKLLIQFQNNGVVDDSQLPKDRFSAERLKGVDSTLKIQPAKLEDSAVYLCASSLDRGLQYFGPGTRLTVL.